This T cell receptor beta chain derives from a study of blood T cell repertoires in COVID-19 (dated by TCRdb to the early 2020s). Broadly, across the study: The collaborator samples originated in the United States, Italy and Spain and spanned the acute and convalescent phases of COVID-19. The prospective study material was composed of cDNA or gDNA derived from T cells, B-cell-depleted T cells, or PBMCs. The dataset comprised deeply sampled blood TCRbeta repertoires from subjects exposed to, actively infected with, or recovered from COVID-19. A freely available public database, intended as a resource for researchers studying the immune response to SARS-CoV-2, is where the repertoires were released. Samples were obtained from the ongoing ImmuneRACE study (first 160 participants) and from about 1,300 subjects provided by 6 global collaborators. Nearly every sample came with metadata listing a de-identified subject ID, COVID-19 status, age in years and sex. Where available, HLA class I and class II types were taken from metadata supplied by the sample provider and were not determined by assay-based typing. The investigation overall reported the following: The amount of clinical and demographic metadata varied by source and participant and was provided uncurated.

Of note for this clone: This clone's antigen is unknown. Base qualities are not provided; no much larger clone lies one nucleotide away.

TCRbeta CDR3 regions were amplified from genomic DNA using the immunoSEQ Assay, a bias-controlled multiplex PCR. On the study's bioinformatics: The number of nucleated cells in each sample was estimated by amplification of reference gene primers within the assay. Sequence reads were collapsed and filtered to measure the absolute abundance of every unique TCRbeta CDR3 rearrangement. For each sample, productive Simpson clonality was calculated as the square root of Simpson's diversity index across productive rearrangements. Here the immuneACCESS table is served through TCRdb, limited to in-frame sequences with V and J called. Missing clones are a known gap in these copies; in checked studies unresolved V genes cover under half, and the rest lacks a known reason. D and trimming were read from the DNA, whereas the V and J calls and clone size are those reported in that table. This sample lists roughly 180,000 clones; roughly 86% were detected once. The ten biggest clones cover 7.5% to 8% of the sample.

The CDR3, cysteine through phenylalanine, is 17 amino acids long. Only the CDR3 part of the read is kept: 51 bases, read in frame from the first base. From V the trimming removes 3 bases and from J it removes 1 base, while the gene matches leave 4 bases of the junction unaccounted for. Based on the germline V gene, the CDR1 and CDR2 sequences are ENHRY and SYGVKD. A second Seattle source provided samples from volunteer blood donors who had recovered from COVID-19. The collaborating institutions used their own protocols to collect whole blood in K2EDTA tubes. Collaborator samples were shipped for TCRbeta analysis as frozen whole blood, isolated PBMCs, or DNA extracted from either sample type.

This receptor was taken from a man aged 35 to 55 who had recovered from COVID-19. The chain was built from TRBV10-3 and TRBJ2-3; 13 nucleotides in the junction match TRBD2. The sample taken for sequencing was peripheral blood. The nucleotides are TGTGCCATCAGTGACTCCGGGACTAGCGGGGGCACAGATACGCAGTATTTT. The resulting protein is CAISDSGTSGGTDTQYF.